A single sample is the source of the 27 T cell receptor beta chains below, sequenced in a study of T cell responses to AZD1222 COVID-19 vaccine. TCRdb's table, derived via immunoSEQ multiplex PCR, lists solely in-frame clones and lacks some. Counted here are 150,000 or so clones, roughly nine tenths occurring once; the ten biggest clones make up roughly 3.8%. The sample was peripheral blood, taken 28 days after the second AZD1222 dose. The receptors come from an adult who received the AZD1222 COVID-19 vaccine.

V and J are TRBV19 and TRBJ1-2; TRBD1 matches at 8 bases. The trim removed 4 bases at V and 13 bases at J, leaving 14 bases unmatched. The CDR3 loop spans 14 amino acids. The germline CDR1 and CDR2 sequences are LNHDA and SQIVND (reference sequence). Here the CDR3 reads CASSNRDRKTAATF. The CDR3 nucleotides read TGTGCCAGTAGTAACCGGGACAGGAAGACAGCCGCCACCTTC.

The chain links TRBV6-5 to TRBJ1-2; tentative D call: TRBD1 (6 bases). V lost 5 bases and J 8 bases, leaving 18 bases between the germline ends. CDR1 is MNHEY and CDR2 is SVGAGI in the germline V gene. The CDR3 contains 14 residues. DNA for the CDR3: TGTGCCAGCAGTACCAGCGGGCGGGGGCAAGGCTACACCTTC. Translating gives CASSTSGRGQGYTF.

The chain links TRBV10-1 to TRBJ2-1; D perhaps matches TRBD2 (6 bases). The ends were cut back, 0 bases at V and 2 bases at J, with 11 bases in the middle. The CDR3 extends over 16 amino acids. Per the germline V gene, CDR1 is WNHNN and CDR2 is SYGVQD (reference sequence). The CDR3 spells CASSESIGGPYNEQFF. CDR3 coding DNA: TGCGCCAGCAGTGAGTCGATAGGAGGGCCCTACAATGAGCAGTTCTTC.

The chain is built from TRBV19 and TRBJ1-2, with D tentatively TRBD1 (5 bases). V shed 7 bases and J shed 0 bases, with 12 bases lying between them. The CDR3 runs to 14 residues. CDR1 is LNHDA and CDR2 is SQIVND in the germline V gene (reference sequence). Here the CDR3 reads CASTPTGPNYGYTF. The CDR3 DNA reads as TGTGCCAGTACCCCGACGGGACCTAACTATGGCTACACCTTC.

V usage is TRBV27 and J usage is TRBJ2-7; 7 nucleotides align to TRBD2. Germline loops: CDR1 MNHEY, CDR2 SMNVEV (reference sequence). Losses at the gene ends were 6 bases for V and 4 bases for J; bases not matched to a gene: 18. The CDR3 extends over 17 amino acids. CDR3 protein: CASSAAPGLAVSYEQYF. The CDR3 DNA reads as TGTGCCAGCAGCGCCGCGCCGGGGCTAGCGGTTTCATACGAGCAGTACTTC.

CDR3 DNA sequence: TGTGCCAGCAGCAACGGGGAGCTGTTTTTT. Its translation is CASSNGELFF. The chain combines TRBV6-5 with TRBJ2-2; no definite D call. Germline V gene data show CDR1 as MNHEY and CDR2 as SVGAGI. The CDR3 spans 10 residues. Between the trimmed V and J ends, which lost 6 bases and 7 bases, there was a span of 3 bases.

The V gene is TRBV5-6, the J gene TRBJ1-4; no definite D call. CDR3 length: 16 residues. V shed 0 bases and J shed 0 bases, with 9 bases lying between them. Per germline, CDR1 SGHDT and CDR2 YYEEEE. The chain's CDR3 is CASSLVVSATNEKLFF. CDR3 DNA: TGTGCCAGCAGCTTGGTCGTCAGCGCAACTAATGAAAAACTGTTTTTT.

V and J are TRBV7-3 and TRBJ2-1; the match to TRBD2 covers 12 bases. The CDR3 has 18 residues. Germline V lookup: CDR1 SGHTA, CDR2 FQGTGA. Losses at the gene ends were 1 base for V and 5 bases for J; bases not matched to a gene: 9. CDR3 protein: CASSLRASGRVDHNEQFF. CDR3 DNA sequence: TGTGCCAGCAGCTTAAGGGCTAGCGGGAGGGTAGACCACAATGAGCAGTTCTTC.

The chain recombines TRBV10-2 with TRBJ2-5; 9 bases agree with TRBD2. The CDR3 sequence is 14 residues long. Germline loops: CDR1 WSHSY, CDR2 SAAADI. V trimming: 6 bases; J trimming: 4 bases; junction bases outside the gene matches: 6. This CDR3 reads CASRKGLAGETQYF. The CDR3 DNA reads as TGCGCCAGCAGGAAGGGACTAGCTGGAGAGACCCAGTACTTC.

J is TRBJ1-2 and V is TRBV5-1; D is possibly TRBD1 (6 bases). CDR1 is SGHRS and CDR2 is YFSETQ in the germline V gene. The germline V and J ends were trimmed by 0 bases and 7 bases, with 10 bases remaining between them. This CDR3 is built from 13 residues. The CDR3 loop is CASSLAGGAGYTF. The DNA of the CDR3 is TGCGCCAGCAGCTTGGCCGGGGGGGCTGGCTACACCTTC. Filled out from reference TRBV5-1 and TRBJ1-2, the complete variable domain reads KAGVTQTPRYLIKTRGQQVTLSCSPISGHRSVSWYQQTPGQGLQFLFEYFSETQRNKGNFPGRFSGRQFSNSRSEMNVSTLELGDSALYLCASSLAGGAGYTFGSGTRLTVV.

This clone rates as medium-sized. V usage is TRBV29-1 and J usage is TRBJ2-7; D ambiguous. Between the trimmed V and J ends, which lost 5 bases and 3 bases, there was a span of 23 bases. The CDR3 consists of 16 residues. CDR1 is SQVTM, CDR2 ANQGSEA, per germline. The CDR3 sequence: CSVLWAGYNLFYEQYF. CDR3 coding DNA: TGCAGCGTTTTATGGGCAGGTTATAACCTTTTCTACGAGCAGTACTTC.

The V and J genes are TRBV5-1 and TRBJ1-2, with D uncertain. Germline CDR1 reads SGHRS; CDR2 reads YFSETQ. Trimming removed 0 bases from V and 3 bases from J, with 6 bases in between. CDR3 size: 13 residues. The CDR3 DNA reads TGCGCCAGCAGCTTGGAAGGTCACTATGGCTACACCTTC. Protein sequence: CASSLEGHYGYTF.

This chain links TRBV6-5 with TRBJ2-5; 9 nucleotides match TRBD2. Trimming took 3 bases from V and 5 from J; bases not matched to a gene: 4. Germline assignment: CDR1 MNHEY and CDR2 SVGAGI. The CDR3 has 14 residues. The CDR3 region is CASSYSGRGETQYF. The DNA of the CDR3 is TGTGCCAGCAGTTATAGCGGGAGAGGGGAGACCCAGTACTTC.

This chain links TRBV29-1 with TRBJ1-2, with D maybe TRBD1 (5 bases). CDR1 is SQVTM and CDR2 is ANQGSEA in the germline V gene. Trimming cost V 6 bases and J 2 bases, with 16 bases left between them. The CDR3 loop spans 14 amino acids. CDR3 sequence reads: CSVGEQGSNYGYTF. The CDR3 DNA follows: TGCAGCGTGGGGGAGCAGGGCTCCAACTATGGCTACACCTTC.

The rearrangement links TRBV20-1 to TRBJ1-5; D unclear. With 8 bases removed from V and 6 bases from J, the gap between germline ends came to 8 bases. Germline lookup yields CDR1 DFQATT and CDR2 SNEGSKA (reference sequence). This CDR3 comprises 10 residues. The CDR3 here is CSPVGQPQHF. CDR3 in DNA: TGCAGTCCGGTGGGTCAGCCCCAGCATTTT.

This clone was detected only once. This chain uses TRBV27 with TRBJ1-1, with D possibly TRBD1 on 6 matching bases. V was clipped by 0 bases and J by 0 bases, with 8 bases between them. The CDR3 is made up of 15 amino acids. The germline V gene has CDR1 MNHEY and CDR2 SMNVEV (reference sequence). The CDR3 nucleotides read TGTGCCAGCAGTTTATCTACAGGGATGAACACTGAAGCTTTCTTT. It specifies CASSLSTGMNTEAFF.

The V call is TRBV11-2, the J call TRBJ2-2; 12 bases are a match to TRBD2. The CDR3 length is 16 residues. V lost 6 bases to trimming and J lost 9 bases; unmatched junction nucleotides: 11. Germline loops: CDR1 SGHAT, CDR2 FQNNGV. The CDR3 here is CASSSASGRAFRELFF. The CDR3, as DNA: TGTGCCAGCAGTTCCGCTAGCGGGAGGGCCTTCCGGGAGCTGTTTTTT.

The CDR3 region is CASSLAADEKLFF. The CDR3 bases are TGTGCCAGCAGCTTGGCGGCCGATGAAAAACTGTTTTTT. This chain uses TRBV5-5 with TRBJ1-4; no clear D. Germline CDR1 SGHKS, CDR2 YYEKEE (reference sequence). Trimming removed 0 bases from V and 6 bases from J, with 6 bases in between. This CDR3 region has 13 residues.

The V call is TRBV7-2, the J call TRBJ2-1; 8 positions match TRBD2. The CDR3 covers 17 residues. With 1 base clipped from V and 4 bases from J, the junction kept 9 bases outside the gene matches. Looked up from germline, CDR1 is SGHTA and CDR2 is FQGNSA. DNA of the CDR3: TGTGCCAGCAGCTTAGACGGAGCGGGAGCACAGTACAATGAGCAGTTCTTC. It specifies CASSLDGAGAQYNEQFF.

The chain combines TRBV27 with TRBJ2-2; TRBD2 aligns across 14 bases. Germline loops: CDR1 MNHEY, CDR2 SMNVEV (reference sequence). The CDR3 runs 18 residues. Trimming at V came to 6 bases and at J to 6 bases, leaving 12 bases not matched to a gene. CDR3 bases: TGTGCCAGCAGACTCACGGGACTAGCGGGAGTCCGTGCCGGGGAGCTGTTTTTT. It translates to CASRLTGLAGVRAGELFF.

The V gene is TRBV9, the J gene TRBJ1-1; D remains unclear. The V gene lost 0 bases and the J gene lost 1 base, with 7 bases spanning the gap. This CDR3 has 14 residues. CDR1 and CDR2 from the germline V gene are SGDLS and YYNGEE. The CDR3 DNA follows: TGTGCCAGCAGCGTAGGCGGAGCGAACACTGAAGCTTTCTTT. Translation: CASSVGGANTEAFF.

The chain employs TRBV4-1 and TRBJ2-5; tentatively, D is TRBD2 (6 bases). Germline V gene data show CDR1 as MGHRA and CDR2 as YSYEKL. V was shortened by 3 bases and J by 9 bases, with 17 bases between the two germline ends. The CDR3 runs to 14 residues. The CDR3 DNA reads as TGCGCCAGCAGCCATCGTTTTTCCGGAGGGGCCCAGTACTTC. It yields the protein CASSHRFSGGAQYF.

The chain joins TRBV5-1 to TRBJ2-2; TRBD1 is a possible D gene (5 bases). This CDR3 spans 15 amino acids. The V gene lost 2 bases and the J gene lost 3 bases, with 11 bases spanning the gap. Germline CDR1 reads SGHRS; CDR2 reads YFSETQ. The CDR3, as DNA: TGCGCCAGCAGCTTAGACAGCTTGGACACCGGGGAGCTGTTTTTT. This encodes CASSLDSLDTGELFF.

The chain employs TRBV7-9 and TRBJ2-7, with 7 bases identical to TRBD2. V trimming: 1 base; J trimming: 4 bases; junction bases outside the gene matches: 16. Germline lookup yields CDR1 SEHNR and CDR2 FQNEAQ (reference sequence). The CDR3 runs to 18 residues. The CDR3 reads CASSLVSSSRGKLYEQYF. The CDR3 DNA sequence: TGTGCCAGCAGCTTAGTATCTTCTTCGCGGGGGAAGCTGTACGAGCAGTACTTC.

This clone was counted a single time. The V call is TRBV3-1 (or the pseudogene TRBV3-2), the J call TRBJ1-1; 8 nucleotides align to TRBD1. The CDR3 contains 15 residues. With V trimmed by 3 bases and J by 1 base, 4 bases remained unmatched. The germline CDR1 and CDR2 sequences are LGHDT and YNNKEL (reference sequence). CDR3 protein: CASSQDRVGNTEAFF. Here the CDR3 DNA reads TGTGCCAGCAGCCAGGACAGGGTGGGGAACACTGAAGCTTTCTTT.

This chain links TRBV10-2 with TRBJ1-1; perhaps TRBD1 as D (6 bases). V lost 8 bases and J lost 1, with 14 bases in between. Germline V gene sequence: CDR1 WSHSY, CDR2 SAAADI. This CDR3 is 14 amino acids long. CDR3 residues: CASHGGGRNTEAFF. In DNA form, the CDR3 reads TGCGCCAGCCATGGGGGGGGGCGGAACACTGAAGCTTTCTTT.

This chain uses TRBV5-1 with TRBJ2-7; D may be TRBD1 (5 bases). Germline CDR1 SGHRS, CDR2 YFSETQ. The CDR3 has 18 amino acids. Trimming pared 1 base from V and 4 bases from J, leaving 24 bases between. This chain's CDR3 is CASSLRSQTAARAYEQYF. CDR3 in DNA: TGCGCCAGCAGCTTGAGGTCCCAGACCGCAGCCAGGGCATACGAGCAGTACTTC.